A single sample gave rise to the 27 T cell receptor beta chains below, sequenced in a study of Graves' ophthalmopathy and Graves' hyperthyroidism. Amplification targeted the TCR beta CDR3 regions, with RNA transcripts as the source material. Second-round multiplex PCR followed a first-round RT-PCR using HTBI primers. One entry per CDR3 protein, called by TCRdb with MiXCR from the multiplex PCR reads. The repertoire holds over a million distinct CDR3 sequences, with 35% to 40% as singletons. Sample: peripheral blood or thyroid tissue (not recorded which). These receptors were collected from an adult man with Graves' hyperthyroidism.

This sequence joins TRBV7-3 and TRBJ2-5; TRBD2 matches at 13 bases. Losses at the gene ends were 5 bases for V and 3 bases for J; bases not matched to a gene: 9. CDR1 is SGHTA and CDR2 is FQGTGA in the germline V gene. The CDR3 is 17 amino acids. CDR3 nucleotide sequence: TGTGCCAGCAGCCTAAGGACTAGCGGGGGCTGGGAAGAGACCCAGTACTTC. Protein product: CASSLRTSGGWEETQYF. Filled out from reference TRBV7-3 and TRBJ2-5, the complete variable domain reads GAGVSQTPSNKVTEKGKYVELRCDPISGHTALYWYRQSLGQGPEFLIYFQGTGAADDSGLPNDRFFAVRPEGSVSTLKIQRTERGDSAVYLCASSLRTSGGWEETQYFGPGTRLLVL.

This clonotype was detected many times. V is TRBV12-3 or TRBV12-4 and J is TRBJ2-5, with TRBD1 identical over 8 bases. V was clipped by 5 bases and J by 2 bases; unmatched bases: 10. The CDR3 sequence is 16 residues long. The CDR3 region has the DNA TGTGCCAGCAGTCCAAACAGGGGGAAAGGGCAAGAGACCCAGTACTTC. Translation: CASSPNRGKGQETQYF.

As to this clonotype: One junction end disagrees with the germline gene, perhaps due to a read error. The rearrangement uses TRBV10-3 and TRBJ2-7, with 8 bases matching TRBD2. This CDR3 comprises 15 residues. Per the germline V gene, CDR1 is ENHRY and CDR2 is SYGVKD. The CDR3 sequence: CASSSATAGGPEQYF. The CDR3 coding sequence is TGTGCCAGCAGTTCAGCCACTGCGGGAGGACCCGAGCAGTACTTC.

This clonotype showed up just once. The chain links TRBV4-3 to TRBJ1-1, with a weak D call TRBD1 (6 bases). V lost 3 bases, J lost 8 bases, and 28 bases lay in between. From germline, CDR1 is LGHNA and CDR2 YSLEER. The CDR3 loop spans 18 amino acids. In DNA, the CDR3 is TGCGCCAGCAGCCATCCGTCTAGCGGGGGGCTAGAGGGGTCGGAAGCTTTCTTT. Translating gives CASSHPSSGGLEGSEAFF.

The chain has TRBV10-3 and TRBJ2-7; 9 bases agree with TRBD1. After removal of 3 bases from V and 7 bases from J, the junction contained 13 bases not matched to a gene. The germline gives CDR1 ENHRY, CDR2 SYGVKD. The CDR3 consists of 16 residues. CDR3 bases: TGTGCCATCAGTGACCCTTCTGGGACAGGGACGTGGGAGCAGTACTTC. Translating gives CAISDPSGTGTWEQYF.

This clonotype was recorded a few times. This may be a read error: a much more frequent sequence differs by one nucleotide. The CDR3 does not close with the conserved phenylalanine or tryptophan, likely indicating a read error. The chain has TRBV5-1 and TRBJ1-1; a possible D gene is TRBD1 (6 bases). There are 14 residues in the CDR3. V was shortened by 4 bases and J by 3 bases, with 13 bases between the two germline ends. CDR1 and CDR2 from the germline V gene are SGHRS and YFSETQ. In DNA, the CDR3 is TGCGCCAGCAGCAAACAGGGCTTTGACACTGAAGCTTTCTCT. Translated: CASSKQGFDTEAFS.

This clonotype was observed at least ten times. This chain joins TRBV10-3 and TRBJ1-1; D is ambiguous. Germline V gives CDR1 ENHRY, CDR2 SYGVKD. Trimming pared 6 bases from V and 6 bases from J, leaving 17 bases between. This CDR3 has 14 residues. The CDR3 spells CAISQPQLVPEAFF. The CDR3 coding sequence is TGTGCCATCAGCCAACCTCAGTTGGTCCCTGAAGCTTTCTTT.

This clonotype has a count of ten or more. This chain uses TRBV20-1 with TRBJ1-5, with D unclear. The germline V gene encodes CDR1 DFQATT and CDR2 SNEGSKA (reference sequence). There are 14 residues in the CDR3. V shed 0 bases and J shed 11 bases, with 17 bases lying between them. DNA for the CDR3: TGCAGTGCTAGAGAGTTTAGGGCCAGCAACACCCAGCATTTT. Its translation: CSAREFRASNTQHF.

This clonotype was detected a few times. The chain links TRBV7-9 to TRBJ2-3, with 7 bases aligning to TRBD1. Trimming at V came to 4 bases and at J to 9 bases, leaving 10 bases not matched to a gene. This CDR3 comprises 14 residues. From germline, CDR1 is SEHNR and CDR2 FQNEAQ (reference sequence). This CDR3 reads CASSYDRVEATQYF. As DNA, the CDR3 is TGTGCCAGCAGCTACGACAGGGTTGAGGCGACGCAGTATTTT.

At least ten counts were recorded for this clonotype. The V gene is TRBV7-2, the J gene TRBJ2-7; D gene ambiguous. CDR1 SGHTA and CDR2 FQGNSA come from the germline V gene. This CDR3 is 13 amino acids long. The germline V and J ends were trimmed by 4 bases and 4 bases, with 11 bases remaining between them. In nucleotides, the CDR3 is TGTGCCAGCAGCTCGAATATTGTGTACGAGCAGTACTTC. Protein sequence: CASSSNIVYEQYF.

This clonotype has at least ten counts. An end of the junction differs from the germline gene, which may be a read error. The genes are TRBV5-4 and TRBJ2-7; D perhaps matches TRBD1 (5 bases). Germline V lookup: CDR1 SGHNT, CDR2 YYREEE (reference sequence). The CDR3 is 11 residues long. CDR3 sequence: CASSFRVQGHF. The DNA of the CDR3 is TGTGCCAGCAGCTTTCGGGTCCAGGGCCACTTC.

This clonotype was seen a handful of times. The gene calls are TRBV7-9 and TRBJ2-7, with 7 bases lining up with TRBD1. Trimming took 3 bases from V and 0 from J; bases not matched to a gene: 8. From germline, CDR1 is SEHNR and CDR2 FQNEAQ (reference sequence). The CDR3 spans 16 residues. The CDR3 bases are TGTGCCAGCAGCTTGGACGGGACAGAGAGCTCCTACGAGCAGTACTTC. This encodes CASSLDGTESSYEQYF. The whole variable domain, remainder taken from reference TRBV7-9 and TRBJ2-7, is DTGVSQNPRHKITKRGQNVTFRCDPISEHNRLYWYRQTLGQGPEFLTYFQNEAQLEKSRLLSDRFSAERPKGSFSTLEIQRTEQGDSAMYLCASSLDGTESSYEQYFGPGTRLTVT.

This clonotype was counted many times. CDR3 nucleotides: TGTGCCAGTAGTATCGGGGTTTTACCCCTCCACTTT. Its protein is CASSIGVLPLHF. The genes are TRBV19 and TRBJ1-6, with D hard to call. This CDR3 has 12 residues. Trimming stripped 3 bases from V and 12 bases from J, with 9 bases between. Germline assignment: CDR1 LNHDA and CDR2 SQIVND (reference sequence).

Details on this clonotype: In this CDR3 the conserved last residue, phenylalanine or tryptophan, is missing, so a read error is likely. V usage is TRBV7-8 and J usage is TRBJ1-6, with 9 bases that match TRBD1. Germline-derived CDR1 and CDR2 are SGHVS and FQNEAQ. The CDR3 has 15 residues. Trimming cost V 6 bases and J 7 bases; bases outside gene matches: 7. CDR3 amino acids: CASRSGTGTNSPLHL. CDR3 sequence (DNA): TGTGCCAGCAGGTCTGGGACAGGGACGAATTCACCCCTCCACCTT.

The chain has TRBV29-1 and TRBJ2-7, with TRBD1 matching 7 bases. Germline values: CDR1 SQVTM, CDR2 ANQGSEA. The CDR3 length is 15 residues. The CDR3 region has the DNA TGCAGTGCTAGAGATCTTGGGGGACAGCCCTACGAGCAGTACTTC. This translates into CSARDLGGQPYEQYF.

In regard to this clonotype: A much larger clone sits a single nucleotide away, making a read error possible. This chain uses TRBV7-2 with TRBJ2-7, with 9 bases matching TRBD1. Per the germline V gene, CDR1 is SGHTA and CDR2 is FQGNSA. V dropped 2 bases and J dropped 2; count of bases not matched to a gene: 7. The CDR3 has 16 residues. The CDR3 here is CASSLSPRDRAYEQYF. DNA for the CDR3: TGTGCCAGCAGCTTAAGCCCTCGGGACAGGGCCTACGAGCAGTACTTC. The whole variable domain, remainder taken from reference TRBV7-2 and TRBJ2-7, is GAGVSQSPSNKVTEKGKDVELRCDPISGHTALYWYRQSLGQGLEFLIYFQGNSAPDKSGLPSDRFSAERTGGSVSTLTIQRTQQEDSAVYLCASSLSPRDRAYEQYFGPGTRLTVT.

The chain combines TRBV4-3 with TRBJ2-5; 11 bases map to TRBD2. The CDR3 totals 15 residues. In germline, CDR1 is LGHNA, CDR2 YSLEER. The V and J ends lost 0 bases and 9 bases, in that order; junction bases with no gene match: 6. The CDR3 sequence: CASSQDLAGGLAQYF. The CDR3 coding sequence is TGCGCCAGCAGCCAAGACTTAGCGGGGGGGCTGGCCCAGTACTTC.

This clonotype was observed a handful of times. This chain uses TRBV11-2 with TRBJ1-2; D possibly corresponds to TRBD1 (5 bases). CDR1 is SGHAT, CDR2 FQNNGV, per germline. The CDR3 is 13 amino acids. The V end was cut by 4 bases, the J end by 2 bases, with 8 bases between. The CDR3 bases are TGTGCCAGCAGCTCCGGACACAACTATGGCTACACCTTC. It codes for CASSSGHNYGYTF.

V is TRBV19 and J is TRBJ2-2; the D call may be TRBD1 or TRBD2 (5 bases each). The CDR3 has 17 amino acids. The V gene lost 5 bases and the J gene lost 3 bases, with 19 bases spanning the gap. The germline gives CDR1 LNHDA, CDR2 SQIVND (reference sequence). CDR3 sequence (DNA): TGTGCCAGTAGTCAAGGGACGTGGGATGGCTACACCGGGGAGCTGTTTTTT. It translates to CASSQGTWDGYTGELFF.

The chain links TRBV29-1 to TRBJ1-2, with TRBD1 matching 7 bases. V shed 1 base, J shed 9 bases, and the junction held 20 bases outside the gene matches. Germline V gene sequence: CDR1 SQVTM, CDR2 ANQGSEA. The CDR3 has 17 residues. This CDR3 is CSVEGWAGGPTTVCYTF. CDR3 DNA sequence: TGCAGCGTTGAAGGTTGGGCAGGGGGTCCGACAACCGTATGCTACACCTTC.

This clonotype was counted many times. The genes are TRBV19 and TRBJ1-2; TRBD1 is a possible D gene (6 bases). This CDR3 contains 14 residues. Trimming pared 3 bases from V and 7 bases from J, leaving 15 bases between. CDR1 and CDR2 from the germline V gene are LNHDA and SQIVND (reference sequence). For the CDR3, the DNA is TGTGCCAGTAGTATTTCCGGGACAACGCTTGGCTACACCTTC. It encodes CASSISGTTLGYTF.

This clonotype occurred many times. This chain connects TRBV12-3 or TRBV12-4 to TRBJ2-5; 12 positions match TRBD2. CDR3 length equals 15 residues. V shed 5 bases, J shed 3 bases, and the junction held 4 bases outside the gene matches. The CDR3 protein is CASSATSGGKETQYF. The DNA of the CDR3 is TGTGCCAGCAGTGCCACTAGCGGGGGGAAAGAGACCCAGTACTTC.

On this clonotype: A much larger clone is a single base away; this may be a read error. The rearrangement joins TRBV20-1 to TRBJ2-7, with TRBD2 identical over 7 bases. CDR3 length: 13 residues. V lost 3 bases and J lost 6; bases outside the gene matches: 8. Germline V gives CDR1 DFQATT, CDR2 SNEGSKA (reference sequence). The CDR3 region has the DNA TGCAGTGCTAGGTGGGTGAGCGGGGTCGAGCAGTACTTC. As protein: CSARWVSGVEQYF.

This clonotype was picked up one time. V and J are TRBV10-3 and TRBJ1-1, with 7 bases fitting TRBD1. CDR3 size: 13 residues. Germline CDR1 and CDR2: ENHRY and SYGVKD. V was pared by 10 bases and J by 11 bases, with 16 bases of the junction left unmatched. In DNA form, the CDR3 reads TGTGCCAGCACCCGCGCGACAGGGCGGGGGGCTTTCTTT. As protein: CASTRATGRGAFF.

The chain is built from TRBV29-1 and TRBJ1-6, with D possibly TRBD1 on 5 matching bases. This CDR3 contains 13 residues. Trimming removed 6 bases at V and 6 bases at J, with 12 bases between. CDR1 is SQVTM, CDR2 ANQGSEA, per germline. CDR3 in amino acids: CSVTWDFNSPLHF. The CDR3 DNA sequence: TGCAGCGTGACTTGGGACTTTAATTCACCCCTCCACTTT.

This sequence joins TRBV5-5 and TRBJ2-2; 8 positions match TRBD2. Germline V lookup: CDR1 SGHKS, CDR2 YYEKEE (reference sequence). Trimming removed 4 bases from V and 6 bases from J; junction bases left unmatched: 5. The CDR3 is 14 amino acids. The CDR3 DNA is TGTGCCAGCAGCCCGGGGGGGGCTGCCGGGGAGCTGTTTTTT. Its translation: CASSPGGAAGELFF.

In regard to this clonotype: One junction end disagrees with the germline gene, perhaps due to a read error. V is TRBV7-8 and J is TRBJ1-5, with D perhaps TRBD1 (6 bases). From germline, CDR1 is SGHVS and CDR2 FQNEAQ. This CDR3 has 14 amino acids. The CDR3 coding sequence is TGCGCCAGCAGCCATTCGGAGGGGGGACAGCCCCAGCATTTT. It specifies CASSHSEGGQPQHF.